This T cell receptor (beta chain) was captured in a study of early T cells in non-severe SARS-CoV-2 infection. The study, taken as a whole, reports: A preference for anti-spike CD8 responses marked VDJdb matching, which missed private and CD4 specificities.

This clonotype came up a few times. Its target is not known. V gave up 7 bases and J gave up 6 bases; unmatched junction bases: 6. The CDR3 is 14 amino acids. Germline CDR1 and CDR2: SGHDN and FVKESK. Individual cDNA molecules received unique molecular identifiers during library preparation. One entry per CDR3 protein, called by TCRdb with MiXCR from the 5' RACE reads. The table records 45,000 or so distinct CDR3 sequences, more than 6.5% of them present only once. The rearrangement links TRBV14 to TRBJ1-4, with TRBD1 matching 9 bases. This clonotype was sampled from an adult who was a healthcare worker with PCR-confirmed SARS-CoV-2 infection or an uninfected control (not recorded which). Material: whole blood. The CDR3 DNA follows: TGTGCCAGCAAACGGACAGGGGAGTATGAAAAACTGTTTTTT. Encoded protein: CASKRTGEYEKLFF.